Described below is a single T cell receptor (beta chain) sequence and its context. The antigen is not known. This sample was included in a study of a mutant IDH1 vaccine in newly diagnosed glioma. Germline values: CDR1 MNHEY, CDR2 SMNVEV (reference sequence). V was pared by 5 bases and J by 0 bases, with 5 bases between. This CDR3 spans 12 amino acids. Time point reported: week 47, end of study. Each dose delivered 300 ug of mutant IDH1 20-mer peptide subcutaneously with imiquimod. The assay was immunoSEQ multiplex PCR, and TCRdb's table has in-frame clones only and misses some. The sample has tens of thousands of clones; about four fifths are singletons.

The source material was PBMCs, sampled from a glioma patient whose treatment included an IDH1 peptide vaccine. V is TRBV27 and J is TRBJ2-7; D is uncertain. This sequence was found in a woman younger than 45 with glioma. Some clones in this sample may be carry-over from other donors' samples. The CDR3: CASSPSSYEQYF. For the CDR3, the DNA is TGTGCCAGCAGTCCGAGCTCCTACGAGCAGTACTTC.